This T cell receptor (beta chain) was profiled in a study of shared clonotypes between healthy human individuals. This CDR3 is built from 14 residues. The ends were cut back, 1 base at V and 4 bases at J, with 11 bases in the middle. Germline V gene sequence: CDR1 MDHEN, CDR2 SYDVKM. Clones were sequenced by immunoSEQ multiplex PCR, and TCRdb holds only the in-frame ones, with some missing. Of approximately 1.4 million clones in the sample, around 98% were seen once. The chain employs TRBV28 and TRBJ2-7; TRBD2 is a possible D gene (6 bases). This TCR came from a man aged 30 to 39 in good health. The material sequenced was naive CD4+ T cells sorted from blood. The subset here: CD45RA+ positively selected. Written as DNA, the CDR3 is TGTGCCAGCAGTTTATTAACGGGAGAGTACGAGCAGTACTTC. Its protein product is CASSLLTGEYEQYF. The full variable domain, rest sourced from reference TRBV28 and TRBJ2-7, is DVKVTQSSRYLVKRTGEKVFLECVQDMDHENMFWYRQDPGLGLRLIYFSYDVKMKEKGDIPEGYSVSREKKERFSLILESASTNQTSMYLCASSLLTGEYEQYFGPGTRLTVT.